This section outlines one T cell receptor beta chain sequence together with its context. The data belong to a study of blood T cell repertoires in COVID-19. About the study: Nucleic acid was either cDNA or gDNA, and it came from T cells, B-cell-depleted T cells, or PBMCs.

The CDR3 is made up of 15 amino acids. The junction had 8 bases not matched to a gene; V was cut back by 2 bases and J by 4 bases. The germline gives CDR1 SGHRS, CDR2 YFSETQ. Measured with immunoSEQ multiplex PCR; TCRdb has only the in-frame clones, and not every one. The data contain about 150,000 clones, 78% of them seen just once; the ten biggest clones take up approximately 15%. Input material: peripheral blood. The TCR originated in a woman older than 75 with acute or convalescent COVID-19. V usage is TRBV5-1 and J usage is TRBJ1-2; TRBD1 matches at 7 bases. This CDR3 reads CASSFNPTGTYGYTF. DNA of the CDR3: TGCGCCAGCAGCTTCAACCCGACAGGGACCTATGGCTACACCTTC.